This T cell receptor (beta chain) originates from a study of T cell changes during pregnancy in multiple sclerosis. Profiled with immunoSEQ multiplex PCR; TCRdb holds only in-frame clones, not every one. This table has some 71,000 clones, about 92% appearing once. With 0 bases clipped from V and 5 bases from J, the junction kept 10 bases outside the gene matches. Germline V gene data show CDR1 as SGDLS and CDR2 as YYNGEE. CDR3 length: 17 amino acids. Sequencing was performed on peripheral blood, taken after pregnancy. This chain connects TRBV9 to TRBJ2-1; 8 positions agree with TRBD2. The TCR originated in a female donor with multiple sclerosis, enrolled in a pregnancy study. The CDR3 is CASSVGLRAGVNNEQFF. For the CDR3, the DNA is TGTGCCAGCAGCGTAGGTTTGAGAGCGGGAGTTAACAATGAGCAGTTCTTC.